The rows below give T cell receptor beta chains drawn from one sample of a study of T cell responses to AZD1222 COVID-19 vaccine. Here immunoSEQ multiplex PCR was the method, and the copy in TCRdb shows in-frame clones only, minus some. The repertoire holds approximately 89,000 clones, with around 84% as singletons. This specimen was peripheral blood, taken 28 days after the second AZD1222 dose. The receptors stem from an adult who received the AZD1222 COVID-19 vaccine. Both conserved end residues are trimmed from each CDR3.

TRBV2	ASSWTGVWNANTEAF
TRBV28	ASSLAGQGSDTQY
TRBV19	ASSGGDLPYGYT
TRBV19	ASSIRGGALWNEQF
TRBV7-2	ASSSISGGGGGYT
TRBV7-9	ASSLGTSGDEQY
TRBV7-6	ASTSYRGTSNQPQH
TRBV4-2	ASSAGTSDTDTQY
TRBV2	ASSGGGGGEQF
TRBV28	ASSLGRGWYGYT
TRBV7-6	ASSALGGGNSPLH
TRBV7-2	ASSFREAGNTIY
TRBV4-1	ASSQEPYGYT
TRBV6-5	ASSPGTGDEKLF
TRBV10-3	AISESPTGMNTEAF
TRBV7-9	ASSSENRDTEAF
TRBV6-5	ASSYSVNTQETQY
TRBV19	ASSISRNTEAF
TRBV5-4	ASSLRRARSYNEQF
TRBV6-5	ASSTSSNNEQF
TRBV7-2	ASWGTGDVGYT
TRBV30	AWSVMTGGGQPQH
TRBV6-1	ASSEGQGKNEQF
TRBV19	ASSIALASTDTQY
TRBV5-3	ATRDSTYEQY
TRBV14	ASSHLSTDTQY
TRBV4-2	ASSPIGGAAGYT
TRBV5-4	ASSTPVSADTQY
TRBV30	AWSVDGLGYT
TRBV7-2	ASSLRDPTNIS
TRBV9	ASSVGWGYQETQY
TRBV12-3/TRBV12-4	ASSILARNEQF
TRBV4-1	ASSQTGTSSYEQY
TRBV6-4	ASSEQPGAGHEQY
TRBV10-3	AISDGTGPLETQY
TRBV3-1/TRBV3-2	ASSQDVRQGARETQY
TRBV2	ASSTRQGSEKLF
TRBV5-1	ASSYYTGTYEQY
TRBV27	ASSLGASGLTDTQY
TRBV6-1	ASSDLPLANNEQF
TRBV9	ASSVAWGGLTDTQY
TRBV12-3/TRBV12-4	ASRSTGNTEAF